The T cell receptor beta chain under discussion was sequenced for a study of OX40 agonist ivuxolimab in advanced cancers. Germline V gene sequence: CDR1 SEHNR, CDR2 FQNEAQ (reference sequence). V dropped 5 bases and J dropped 12 bases, with 17 bases sitting between them. CDR3 length: 13 residues. Study results and caveats: It was also the case that some nonresponders had low normalized T-cell clonal expansion.

This table comes from immunoSEQ multiplex PCR, and its TCRdb copy is limited to in-frame clones, with some not included. This sample has tens of thousands of clones, with about 90% found just once. Note on this clone: The antigen is not known.

This receptor was taken from an adult with an advanced solid tumor such as melanoma, head and neck, liver or kidney cancer. This chain joins TRBV7-9 and TRBJ2-1; possibly TRBD2 for D (5 bases). The specimen was CD4+ or CD8+ T cells sorted from blood, collected in a trial of the OX40 agonist ivuxolimab. In DNA, the CDR3 is TGTGCCAGCAGCCTAGGCGGGCCAAATTGGCAGTTCTTC. Translation: CASSLGGPNWQFF.